The TCR beta chain described here comes from a study of T cells in Graves' hyperthyroidism and ophthalmopathy. Overall study results and limits: A model built on 13 V-J features separated ophthalmopathy from stable hyperthyroidism. Most clonotypes expanded in thyroid above 0.001 were likewise present in blood.

A note on this clonotype: The target antigen is unknown. This is likely a read error, given that the CDR3 carries no conserved phenylalanine or tryptophan at its end. The DNA is left out, because the CDR3 cannot be placed on it with certainty; the CDR3 is given as TCRdb lists it.

The CDR3 spans 8 amino acids, including both terminal residues. Germline CDR1 and CDR2: SGHTA and FQGNSA. RNA transcripts provided the source from which TCR beta CDR3 regions were amplified. HTBI primers were used for first-round RT-PCR of the TCR CDR3. TCRdb fed the multiplex PCR reads into MiXCR, producing one record per CDR3 protein. Of hundreds of thousands of distinct CDR3 sequences listed, around 45% are singletons. Recently diagnosed hyperthyroidism of less than 2 months' duration affected patients aged 18 to 65. Orbital computed tomography and thyroid ultrasound, together with serum TRAb and thyroxine and clinical symptoms, were used for diagnoses.

The chain uses TRBV7-2 and TRBJ2-5. The TCR sequence derives from a woman under 30 with Graves' hyperthyroidism. The sample comprised peripheral blood or thyroid tissue (not recorded which). The CDR3 loop reads CASSQVRL.